Ten or more counts support the clone carrying this T cell receptor beta chain. Its cognate antigen is unknown. The data stem from a study of neurological immune-mediated disorders. This CDR3 has 17 residues. The germline CDR1 and CDR2 sequences are MNHEY and SVGAGI. V lost 2 bases, J lost 2 bases, and 19 bases lay in between. Findings and limits, study-wide: In HTLV-1-associated myelopathy, TCR clonal expansion was greatest, whereas multiple sclerosis had the least, falling below healthy controls.

A single record per CDR3 protein comes from TCRdb applying MiXCR to the 5' RACE reads. Here the sample spans some 95,000 distinct CDR3 sequences, 3.5% being singletons. This chain links TRBV6-5 with TRBJ2-7, with D possibly being TRBD1 or TRBD2 (6 bases each). This sequence originates from a woman aged 18-29 years with multiple sclerosis. Sequenced material: PBMCs. The DNA of the CDR3 is TGTGCCAGCAGTTACACCGGAGGGAGCGGACAGACCTACGAGCAGTACTTC. Protein: CASSYTGGSGQTYEQYF.